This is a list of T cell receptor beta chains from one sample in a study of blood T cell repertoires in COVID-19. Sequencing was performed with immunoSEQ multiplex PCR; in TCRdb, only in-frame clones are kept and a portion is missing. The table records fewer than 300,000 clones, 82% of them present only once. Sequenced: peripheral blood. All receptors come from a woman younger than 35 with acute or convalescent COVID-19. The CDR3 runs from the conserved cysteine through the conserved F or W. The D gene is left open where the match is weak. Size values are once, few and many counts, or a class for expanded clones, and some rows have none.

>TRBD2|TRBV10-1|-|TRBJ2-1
TGCGCCAGCAGTGAGTGGCCGGGACTAGCGGAGTACAATGAGCAGTTCTTC
CASSEWPGLAEYNEQFF
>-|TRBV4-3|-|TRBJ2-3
TGCGCCAGCAGCCAAGAATCCCCTAGCGCGGCAGATACGCAGTATTTT
CASSQESPSAADTQYF
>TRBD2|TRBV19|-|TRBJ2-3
TGTGCCAGTAGTATAGTTGTGGGGGGGAGCACAGATACGCAGTATTTT
CASSIVVGGSTDTQYF
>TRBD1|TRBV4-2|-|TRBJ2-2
TGTGCCAGCAGCATCAGACAGGGAAACACCGGGGAGCTGTTTTTT
CASSIRQGNTGELFF
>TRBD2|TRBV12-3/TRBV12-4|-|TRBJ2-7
TGTGCCAGCAGTAACGGGGGGACTAGCGGGCAGTACTTC
CASSNGGTSGQYF
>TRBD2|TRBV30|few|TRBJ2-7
TGTGCCTGGAGAGACGGGAGGGCCTACGAGCAGTACTTC
CAWRDGRAYEQYF
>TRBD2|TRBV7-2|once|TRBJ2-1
TGTGCCAGCAGCATATTTAGCGGGAGGACATACAATGAGCAGTTCTTC
CASSIFSGRTYNEQFF
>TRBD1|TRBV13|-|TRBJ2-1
TGTGCCAGCAGCAAAACAGGGGGCTCCTACAATGAGCAGTTCTTC
CASSKTGGSYNEQFF
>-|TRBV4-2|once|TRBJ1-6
TGTGCCAGCAGCCAAGATCGGGACACCGTCCCCCTCCACTTT
CASSQDRDTVPLHF
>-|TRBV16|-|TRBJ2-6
TGTGCCAGCAGCCAATCGCGGTCGTCTGGGGCCAACGTCCTGACTTTC
CASSQSRSSGANVLTF
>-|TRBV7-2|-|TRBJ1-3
TGTGCCAGCAGCTTAGGGTCAGGGTACCGAAACACCATATATTTT
CASSLGSGYRNTIYF
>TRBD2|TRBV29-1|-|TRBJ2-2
TGCAGCGTTGACGGGGGGACTAGCGGTGCCGGGGAGCTGTTTTTT
CSVDGGTSGAGELFF
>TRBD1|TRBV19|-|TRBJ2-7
TGTGCCAGTACCCCAGGGGACAGGGTGAACGAGCAGTACTTC
CASTPGDRVNEQYF
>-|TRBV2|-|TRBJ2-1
TGTGCCAGCAGTGAGGAGGATAGAACTTACAATGAGCAGTTCTTC
CASSEEDRTYNEQFF
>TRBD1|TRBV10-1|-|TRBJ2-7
TGCGCCAGCAGTGAGCTCCGGACAGGGGACGAGCAGTACTTC
CASSELRTGDEQYF
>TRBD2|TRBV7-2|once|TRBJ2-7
TGTGCCAGCAGCTTAATTCCGGCTAGCGGCTACGAGCAGTACTTC
CASSLIPASGYEQYF
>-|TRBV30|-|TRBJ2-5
TGTGCCTGGACTCCCTTCGGGGGTTCGGAGACCCAGTACTTC
CAWTPFGGSETQYF
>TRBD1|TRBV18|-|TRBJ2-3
TGTGCCAGCTCACCGGGACAGGGGGCTGATACGCAGTATTTT
CASSPGQGADTQYF
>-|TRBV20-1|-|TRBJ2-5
TGCAGTGCTAGTTACAGGGAGGAGACCCAGTACTTC
CSASYREETQYF
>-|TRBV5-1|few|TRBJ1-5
TGCGCCAGCAGCGAAGGACAGTTCCAAAATCAGCCCCAGCATTTT
CASSEGQFQNQPQHF
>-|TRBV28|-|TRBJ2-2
TGTGCCAGCAGTTTATGGGCAGGGGCGAACACCGGGGAGCTGTTTTTT
CASSLWAGANTGELFF
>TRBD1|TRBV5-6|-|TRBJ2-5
TGTGCCAGCAGCTTCCCAGAAGGGGGCTTCGCGGAGACCCAGTACTTC
CASSFPEGGFAETQYF
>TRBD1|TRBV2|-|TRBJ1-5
TGTGCCAGCAGTTTTAACAGGGGGATAAGCCAGCATTTT
CASSFNRGISQHF
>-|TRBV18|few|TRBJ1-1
TGTGCCAGCTCATCGGGGGTGAGCACTGAAGCTTTCTTT
CASSSGVSTEAFF
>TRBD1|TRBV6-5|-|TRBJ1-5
TGTGCCAGCAGTTACGCAGGGGGCGGCAATCAGCCCCAGCATTTT
CASSYAGGGNQPQHF
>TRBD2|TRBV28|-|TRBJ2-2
TGTGCCAGCAGTCCAAGGCTAGCGGGAGCGGCCGGGGAGCTGTTTTTT
CASSPRLAGAAGELFF
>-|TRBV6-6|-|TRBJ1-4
TGTGCCAGCAGTTTACGGGGGACCGCTCCAGCAGAGCTGTTTTTT
CASSLRGTAPAELFF
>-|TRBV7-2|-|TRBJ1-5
TGTGCCAGCAGCTTATTTATTCCCACCTTGAGTTATAGCAATCAGCCCCAGCATTTT
CASSLFIPTLSYSNQPQHF
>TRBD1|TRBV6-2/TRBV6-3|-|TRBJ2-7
TGTGCCAGCAGTTACCGGGACAGGGAGGACGAGCAGTACTTC
CASSYRDREDEQYF
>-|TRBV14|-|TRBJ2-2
TGTGCCAGCAGCCAAATCCCAGGAGGGGCCGGGGAGCTGTTTTTT
CASSQIPGGAGELFF
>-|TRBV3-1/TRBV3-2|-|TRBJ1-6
TGTGCCAGCAGCCCAAGGCTACAGGGTTTGAATTCACCCCTCCACTTT
CASSPRLQGLNSPLHF
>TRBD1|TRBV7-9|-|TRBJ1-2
TGTGCCAGCAGCCTGGGACAGGGGATGTCTGGCTACACCTTC
CASSLGQGMSGYTF
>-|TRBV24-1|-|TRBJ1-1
TGTGCCACCATACCCGTCGCGGGTAGGCGAACTGAAGCTTTCTTT
CATIPVAGRRTEAFF
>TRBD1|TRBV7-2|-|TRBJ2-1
TGTGCCAGCACGCACAGGGGATGGAAAGTCGATGAGCAGTTCTTC
CASTHRGWKVDEQFF
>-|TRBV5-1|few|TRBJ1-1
TGCGCCAGCAGCTTCAGTGAGAACACTGAAGCTTTCTTT
CASSFSENTEAFF
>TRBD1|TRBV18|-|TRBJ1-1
TGTGCCAGCTCCCGTACAGGGGACACTGAAGCTTTCTTT
CASSRTGDTEAFF
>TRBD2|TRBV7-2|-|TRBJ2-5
TGTGCCAGCAGCTTAGCGACAGCGGGAGGCCAAGAGACCCAGTACTTC
CASSLATAGGQETQYF
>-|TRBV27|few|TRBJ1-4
TGTGCCAGCAGTTTACAGGGGATTGGTGAAAAACTGTTTTTT
CASSLQGIGEKLFF
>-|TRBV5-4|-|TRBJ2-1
TGTGCCAGCAGCTTGGCGCGTAATGAGCAGTTCTTC
CASSLARNEQFF
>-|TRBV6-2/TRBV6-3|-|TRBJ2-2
TGTGCCAGCAGTACAAGCGGAACGAACACCGGGGAGCTGTTTTTT
CASSTSGTNTGELFF
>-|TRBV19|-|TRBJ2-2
TGTGCCAGTAGCCCTTACGGACAGCTCAACACCGGGGAGCTGTTTTTT
CASSPYGQLNTGELFF
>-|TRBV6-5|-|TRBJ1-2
TGTGCCAGCAGTTACCCGGGGGACTATGGCTACACCTTC
CASSYPGDYGYTF
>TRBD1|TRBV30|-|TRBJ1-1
TGTGCCTGGAGTGTAAGTGGCAGGGGGGAAGCTTTCTTT
CAWSVSGRGEAFF
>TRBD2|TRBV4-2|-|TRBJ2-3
TGTGCCAGCAGTCGGGGGGAGTTGACAGATACGCAGTATTTT
CASSRGELTDTQYF
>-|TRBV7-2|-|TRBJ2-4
TGTGCCAGCAGCTTAGGTCAGGGAGGCATTCAGTACTTC
CASSLGQGGIQYF
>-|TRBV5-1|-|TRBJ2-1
TGCGCCAGCAGCTTGGGTCCGGGGGTGAAGAACAATGAGCAGTTCTTC
CASSLGPGVKNNEQFF
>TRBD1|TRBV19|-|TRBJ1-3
TGTGCCAGTAGTACGACAGGGGTAAACACCATATATTTT
CASSTTGVNTIYF
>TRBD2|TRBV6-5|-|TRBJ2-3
TGTGCCAGCAGGCTAGCGGGAGGGGATACGCAGTATTTT
CASRLAGGDTQYF
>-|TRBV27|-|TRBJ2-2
TGTGCCAGCAGTTTATTCGTCGGGACACCTAACACCGGGGAGCTGTTTTTT
CASSLFVGTPNTGELFF
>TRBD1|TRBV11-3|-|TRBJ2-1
TGTGCCAGCAGGGGACAGGGAAATAACAATGAGCAGTTCTTC
CASRGQGNNNEQFF
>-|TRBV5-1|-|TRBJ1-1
TGCGCCAGCAGCTTTAATTCCGGCGGATCGAACACTGAAGCTTTCTTT
CASSFNSGGSNTEAFF
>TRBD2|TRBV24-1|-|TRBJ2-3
TGTGCCACCAGTGATAGCCCGGGACTAGAAACAGATACGCAGTATTTT
CATSDSPGLETDTQYF
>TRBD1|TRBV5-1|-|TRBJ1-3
TGCGCCAGCAGCTTGGACGGGACAGGGGCAAACACCATATATTTT
CASSLDGTGANTIYF
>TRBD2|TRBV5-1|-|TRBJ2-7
TGCGCCAGCAGCTCCGGGACTAGCGGGAGTAGGGAGCAGTACTTC
CASSSGTSGSREQYF
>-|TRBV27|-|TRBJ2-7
TGTGCCAGCAGTGCCGTTTCTAGTCCCGACGAGCAGTACTTC
CASSAVSSPDEQYF
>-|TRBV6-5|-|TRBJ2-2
TGTGCCAGCAGTTACTCGATAACAGGGAGCACCGGGGAGCTGTTTTTT
CASSYSITGSTGELFF
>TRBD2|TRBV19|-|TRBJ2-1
TGTGCCAGTAGTATTGGACTAGCGGGTTACAATGAGCAGTTCTTC
CASSIGLAGYNEQFF